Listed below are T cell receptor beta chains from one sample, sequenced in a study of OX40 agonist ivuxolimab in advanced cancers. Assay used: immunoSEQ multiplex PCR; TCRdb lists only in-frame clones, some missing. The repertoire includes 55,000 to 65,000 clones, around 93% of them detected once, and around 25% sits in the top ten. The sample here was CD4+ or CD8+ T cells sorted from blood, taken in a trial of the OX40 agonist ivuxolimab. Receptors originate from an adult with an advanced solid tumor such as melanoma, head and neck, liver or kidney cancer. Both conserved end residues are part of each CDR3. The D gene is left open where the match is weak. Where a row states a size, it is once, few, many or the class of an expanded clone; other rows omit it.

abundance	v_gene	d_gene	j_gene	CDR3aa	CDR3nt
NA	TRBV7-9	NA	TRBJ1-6	CASSLQPGVHYNSPLHF	TGTGCCAGCAGCTTGCAACCGGGAGTTCACTATAATTCACCCCTCCACTTT
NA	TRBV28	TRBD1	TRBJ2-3	CASSETGQSTDTQYF	TGTGCCAGCAGTGAAACGGGACAGAGCACAGATACGCAGTATTTT
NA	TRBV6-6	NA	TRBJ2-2	CASSYPSYTAGELFF	TGTGCCAGCAGTTACCCTTCTTACACTGCCGGGGAGCTGTTTTTT
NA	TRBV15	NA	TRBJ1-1	CATSRGGEDTEAFF	TGTGCCACCAGCAGAGGGGGGGAAGACACTGAAGCTTTCTTT
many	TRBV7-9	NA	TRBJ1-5	CASSGSGPGDQPQHF	TGTGCCAGCAGCGGTAGCGGACCAGGGGATCAGCCCCAGCATTTT
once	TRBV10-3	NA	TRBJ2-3	CAISDPPGQATDTQYF	TGTGCCATCAGTGATCCCCCCGGACAAGCGACAGATACGCAGTATTTT
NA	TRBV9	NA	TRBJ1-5	CASSASYWGPQHF	TGTGCCAGCAGCGCCTCCTACTGGGGGCCCCAGCATTTT
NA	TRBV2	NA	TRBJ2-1	CASSERVHEQFF	TGTGCCAGCAGTGAACGGGTACATGAGCAGTTCTTC
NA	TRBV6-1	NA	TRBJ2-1	CASSANEQFF	TGTGCCAGCAGTGCCAATGAGCAGTTCTTC
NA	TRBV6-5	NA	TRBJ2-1	CASSPGNEQFF	TGTGCCAGCAGTCCGGGGAATGAGCAGTTCTTC
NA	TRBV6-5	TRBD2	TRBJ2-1	CASSRLAGYNEQFF	TGTGCCAGCAGTCGACTAGCGGGGTACAATGAGCAGTTCTTC
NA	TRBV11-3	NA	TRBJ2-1	CASSLLPFSEQFF	TGTGCCAGCAGCTTGTTACCTTTCTCTGAGCAGTTCTTC
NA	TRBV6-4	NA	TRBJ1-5	CASSDGNSNQPQHF	TGTGCCAGCAGTGACGGGAATAGCAATCAGCCCCAGCATTTT
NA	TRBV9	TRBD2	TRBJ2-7	CASSRGSGGLEQYF	TGTGCCAGCAGCAGGGGGAGCGGGGGCCTCGAGCAGTACTTC
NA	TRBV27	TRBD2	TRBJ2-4	CASSLLAGGRDIQYF	TGTGCCAGCAGTTTATTAGCGGGAGGACGAGACATTCAGTACTTC
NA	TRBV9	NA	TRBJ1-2	CASSPGSGYTF	TGTGCCAGCAGCCCGGGAAGTGGCTACACCTTC
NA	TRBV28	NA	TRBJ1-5	CASSFPLHQPQHF	TGTGCCAGCAGTTTCCCACTGCATCAGCCCCAGCATTTT
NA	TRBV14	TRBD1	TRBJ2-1	CASSRRDRDLTGQFF	TGTGCCAGCAGCCGACGGGACAGGGATTTAACAGGGCAGTTCTTC
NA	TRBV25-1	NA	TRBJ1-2	CASGWGGPDGYTF	TGTGCCAGCGGGTGGGGGGGCCCTGATGGCTACACCTTC
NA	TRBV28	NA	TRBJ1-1	CASSQQGWNTEAFF	TGTGCCAGCAGTCAACAGGGCTGGAACACTGAAGCTTTCTTT